Below are 20 T cell receptor beta chains sequenced from a single sample in a study of vaccination and CD4 T cells after COVID-19. CD4+ T cells that had been cultured provided DNA sequenced with the Oncomine TCR Beta short-read assay. TCRdb re-analysed the PCR reads in MiXCR, keeping a single row per CDR3 protein. The sample consists of roughly 4,000 distinct CDR3 sequences, approximately 76% of them appearing once. Their cognate antigens are unknown. Indicated treatment: approximately nine-day PBMC culture with coronavirus spike peptide pools or control peptides (ViraFEST assay). The sample consisted of CD4+ T cells from blood, cultured in vitro. The source of these receptors is a human donor who had recovered from COVID-19.

The V and J genes are TRBV20-1 and TRBJ2-4; a possible D gene is TRBD1 (6 bases). The CDR3 has 14 amino acids. V dropped 6 bases and J dropped 0 bases, with 12 bases sitting between them. CDR1 DFQATT and CDR2 SNEGSKA come from the germline V gene (reference sequence). For the CDR3, the DNA is TGCAGTGCCCAGGACAGTCTAGCCAAAAACATTCAGTACTTC. This translates into CSAQDSLAKNIQYF.

The V call is TRBV4-2, the J call TRBJ2-2; 10 bases map to TRBD1. CDR3 length: 19 amino acids. Germline CDR1 LGHNA, CDR2 YNFKEQ. V was pared by 2 bases and J by 1 base, with 10 bases of the junction left unmatched. This chain's CDR3 is CASSQPDRGRYGNTGELFF. The CDR3, as DNA: TGTGCCAGCAGCCAACCGGACAGGGGGAGGTACGGGAACACCGGGGAGCTGTTTTTT.

V is TRBV23-1 and J is TRBJ1-2; TRBD1 matches 8 bases. TRBV23-1 is treated as an ORF (open reading frame) with a function not yet certain. J was trimmed by 7 bases and V by 4 bases; bases with no gene match: 8. CDR3 length: 14 residues. As DNA, the CDR3 is TGCGCCAGCAGTCCAAAAGTGGACAGGGTTGGCTACACCTTC. Translated: CASSPKVDRVGYTF.

In this sample, this clonotype turned up a few times. The J gene is TRBJ1-5, the V gene TRBV7-2; D gene uncertain. CDR3 length equals 15 residues. The germline V gene has CDR1 SGHTA and CDR2 FQGNSA. The ends were cut back, 5 bases at V and 2 bases at J, with 13 bases in the middle. The CDR3, as DNA: TGTGCCAGCAGCCCCGAGGCCGGGCGCAATCAGCCCCAGCATTTT. Translation gives CASSPEAGRNQPQHF. Together with reference TRBV7-2 and TRBJ1-5, the CDR3 gives the full variable domain: GAGVSQSPSNKVTEKGKDVELRCDPISGHTALYWYRQSLGQGLEFLIYFQGNSAPDKSGLPSDRFSAERTGGSVSTLTIQRTQQEDSAVYLCASSPEAGRNQPQHFGDGTRLSIL.

The rearrangement joins TRBV10-3 to TRBJ2-2; D ambiguous. V lost 0 bases and J 4 bases, leaving 15 bases between the germline ends. CDR3 size: 17 residues. From germline, CDR1 is ENHRY and CDR2 SYGVKD. DNA for the CDR3: TGTGCCATCAGTGAGTCGCGTCAGCCTCCTCGCACCGGGGAGCTGTTTTTT. This gives the protein CAISESRQPPRTGELFF.

The rearrangement links TRBV6-5 to TRBJ1-5, with TRBD1 matching over 8 bases. The CDR3 covers 15 residues. With V trimmed by 4 bases and J by 8 bases, 10 bases remained unmatched. The germline gives CDR1 MNHEY, CDR2 SVGAGI. In DNA form, the CDR3 reads TGTGCCAGCAGTTTCCAACAGGGGGGATTTGAGCCCCAGCATTTT. Protein product: CASSFQQGGFEPQHF.

This clonotype appeared once. V is TRBV20-1 and J is TRBJ1-6, with 7 bases lining up with TRBD1. V shed 6 bases, J shed 8 bases, and the junction held 7 bases outside the gene matches. Germline CDR1 reads DFQATT; CDR2 reads SNEGSKA (reference sequence). The CDR3 consists of 13 residues. CDR3 region: CSASTGSDSPLHF. CDR3 DNA sequence: TGCAGTGCATCGACAGGGTCCGATTCACCCCTCCACTTT.

The V and J genes are TRBV6-1 and TRBJ1-5; D ambiguous. Germline V gene lookup returns CDR1 MNHNS and CDR2 SASEGT. V lost 3 bases, J lost 1 base, and 4 bases lay in between. CDR3 length: 13 residues. The CDR3 nucleotides read TGTGCCAGCAGTGATTGGAGCAATCAGCCCCAGCATTTT. It translates to CASSDWSNQPQHF.

The V gene is TRBV7-6, the J gene TRBJ2-3; TRBD2 aligns across 9 bases. The CDR3 runs 17 residues. Looked up from germline, CDR1 is SGHVS and CDR2 is FNYEAQ. Trimming took 1 base from V and 2 from J; bases not matched to a gene: 7. The CDR3 DNA reads TGTGCCAGCAGCTTAGTCCTAGCGGGGCGTTTCACAGATACGCAGTATTTT. Its protein product is CASSLVLAGRFTDTQYF.

The chain employs TRBV6-1 and TRBJ1-1, with D perhaps matching TRBD1 (5 bases). The V gene's germline CDR1 is MNHNS and CDR2 SASEGT. This CDR3 contains 13 residues. The germline V and J ends were trimmed by 3 bases and 0 bases, with 5 bases remaining between them. The CDR3 here is CASSDRVNTEAFF. Written as DNA, the CDR3 is TGTGCCAGCAGTGACAGGGTGAACACTGAAGCTTTCTTT.

V usage is TRBV20-1 and J usage is TRBJ1-2; TRBD1 matches at 8 bases. After removal of 4 bases from V and 8 bases from J, the junction contained 15 bases not matched to a gene. The CDR3 has 15 residues. Germline lookup yields CDR1 DFQATT and CDR2 SNEGSKA (reference sequence). This CDR3 is CSATFRGQGMGGYTF. DNA of the CDR3: TGCAGTGCTACATTCCGCGGACAGGGAATGGGGGGCTACACCTTC.

The chain uses TRBV19 and TRBJ2-7; 7 bases fit TRBD1. The CDR3 runs 13 residues. The V segment lost 6 bases and the J segment 3 bases; nucleotides outside the gene matches: 5. The V gene's germline CDR1 is LNHDA and CDR2 SQIVND (reference sequence). CDR3 sequence reads: CASSRDSIYEQYF. CDR3 DNA: TGTGCCAGTAGCCGGGACAGTATCTACGAGCAGTACTTC.

The V and J genes are TRBV20-1 and TRBJ1-2; TRBD1 agrees at 7 bases. Losses at the gene ends were 6 bases for V and 0 bases for J; bases not matched to a gene: 10. From germline, CDR1 is DFQATT and CDR2 SNEGSKA (reference sequence). The CDR3 has 15 residues. The DNA of the CDR3 is TGCAGTGCAACTCCCTACAGGGGCGCTAACTATGGCTACACCTTC. Its protein product is CSATPYRGANYGYTF.

The V call is TRBV4-2, the J call TRBJ2-1, with 15 bases fitting TRBD2. Germline V gene data show CDR1 as LGHNA and CDR2 as YNFKEQ. The CDR3 spans 16 residues. V lost 5 bases to trimming and J lost 5 bases; unmatched junction nucleotides: 4. The CDR3 sequence: CASSFRTSGGDNEQFF. The CDR3 nucleotides are TGTGCCAGCAGCTTCCGGACTAGCGGGGGGGACAATGAGCAGTTCTTC.

The CDR3 protein is CAWSSQGRTGEGYTF. Here the CDR3 DNA reads TGTGCCTGGAGTTCCCAGGGGCGCACCGGTGAAGGCTACACCTTC. The V and J genes are TRBV30 and TRBJ1-2; D possibly corresponds to TRBD1 (6 bases). Trimming removed 2 bases from V and 8 bases from J, with 21 bases in between. CDR1 and CDR2 from the germline V gene are GTSNPN and SVGIG (reference sequence). The CDR3 has 15 residues.

This clonotype was observed a handful of times. J is TRBJ1-2 and V is TRBV7-2, with 12 bases fitting TRBD1. V lost 5 bases and J lost 6; bases outside the gene matches: 10. The CDR3 consists of 16 residues. Germline V lookup: CDR1 SGHTA, CDR2 FQGNSA. CDR3 in amino acids: CASSRKTGTGGDGYTF. The CDR3 nucleotides are TGTGCCAGCAGCCGAAAAACCGGGACAGGGGGCGATGGCTACACCTTC.

The chain joins TRBV5-4 to TRBJ1-1, with D possibly TRBD1 on 5 matching bases. Germline V gene lookup returns CDR1 SGHNT and CDR2 YYREEE (reference sequence). The V and J ends lost 6 bases and 1 base respectively, with 19 bases between them. The CDR3 spans 16 residues. The CDR3 region is CASNRPLRGGNTEAFF. The CDR3, as DNA: TGTGCCAGCAACCGCCCGCTCCGGGGGGGGAACACTGAAGCTTTCTTT.

The CDR3 coding sequence is TGTGCCTGGAGTGTACCAGGAGGGGCGGGAATTTATAGCAATCAGCCCCAGCATTTT. It is translated as CAWSVPGGAGIYSNQPQHF. The chain joins TRBV30 to TRBJ1-5, with D tentatively TRBD1 (5 bases). CDR1 and CDR2 (germline): GTSNPN, SVGIG (reference sequence). The V gene lost 0 bases and the J gene lost 0 bases, with 21 bases spanning the gap. This CDR3 spans 19 amino acids.

There are a few counts of this clonotype. This rearrangement joins TRBV20-1 to TRBJ2-1; 7 nucleotides match TRBD2. CDR3 length: 11 residues. Per the germline V gene, CDR1 is DFQATT and CDR2 is SNEGSKA (reference sequence). Trimming at V came to 0 bases and at J to 16 bases, leaving 6 bases not matched to a gene. CDR3 nucleotide sequence: TGCAGTGCTAGAGATCGGGGGGAGCCTTTCTTC. It specifies CSARDRGEPFF.

This sequence joins TRBV20-1 and TRBJ2-6, with unresolved D. V was trimmed by 6 bases and J by 2 bases, leaving 5 bases between them. CDR3 length equals 12 residues. Germline loops: CDR1 DFQATT, CDR2 SNEGSKA (reference sequence). The CDR3 here is CSAGPGANVLTF. The CDR3 coding sequence is TGCAGTGCAGGACCTGGGGCCAACGTCCTGACTTTC.